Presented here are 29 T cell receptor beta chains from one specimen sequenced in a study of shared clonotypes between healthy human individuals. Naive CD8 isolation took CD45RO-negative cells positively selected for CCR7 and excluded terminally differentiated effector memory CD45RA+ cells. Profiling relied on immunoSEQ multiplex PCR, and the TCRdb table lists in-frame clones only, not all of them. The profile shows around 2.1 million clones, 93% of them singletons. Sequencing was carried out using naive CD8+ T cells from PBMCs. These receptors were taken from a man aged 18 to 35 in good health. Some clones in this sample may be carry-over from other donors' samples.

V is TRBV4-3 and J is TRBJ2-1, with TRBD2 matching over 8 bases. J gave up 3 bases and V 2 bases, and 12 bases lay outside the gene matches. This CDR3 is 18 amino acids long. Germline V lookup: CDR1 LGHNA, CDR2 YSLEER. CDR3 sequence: CASSQLLSSGRGYNEQFF. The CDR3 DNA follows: TGCGCCAGCAGCCAACTCCTCTCTAGCGGGCGTGGCTACAATGAGCAGTTCTTC.

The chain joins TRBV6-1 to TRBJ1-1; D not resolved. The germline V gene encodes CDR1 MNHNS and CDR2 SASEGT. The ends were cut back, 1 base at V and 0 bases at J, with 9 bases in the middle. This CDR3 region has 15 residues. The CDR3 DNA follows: TGTGCCAGCAGTGAAGAGGCAGGAATGAACACTGAAGCTTTCTTT. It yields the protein CASSEEAGMNTEAFF.

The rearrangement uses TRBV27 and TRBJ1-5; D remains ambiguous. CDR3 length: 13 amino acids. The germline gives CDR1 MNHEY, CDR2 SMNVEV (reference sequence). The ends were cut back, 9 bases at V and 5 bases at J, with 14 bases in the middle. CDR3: CASNRQAYQPQHF. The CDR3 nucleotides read TGTGCCAGTAACCGTCAGGCCTATCAGCCCCAGCATTTT.

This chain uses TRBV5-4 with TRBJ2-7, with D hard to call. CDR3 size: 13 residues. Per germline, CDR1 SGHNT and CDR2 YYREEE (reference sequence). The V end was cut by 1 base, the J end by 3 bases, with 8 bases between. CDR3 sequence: CASSLWGDYEQYF. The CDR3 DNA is TGTGCCAGCAGCTTGTGGGGTGACTACGAGCAGTACTTC.

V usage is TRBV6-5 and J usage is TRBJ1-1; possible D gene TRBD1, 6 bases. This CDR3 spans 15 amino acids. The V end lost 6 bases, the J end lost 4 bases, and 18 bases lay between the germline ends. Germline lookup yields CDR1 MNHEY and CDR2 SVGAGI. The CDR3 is CASSWDGGAGTEAFF. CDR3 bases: TGTGCCAGCAGCTGGGACGGGGGGGCTGGCACTGAAGCTTTCTTT.

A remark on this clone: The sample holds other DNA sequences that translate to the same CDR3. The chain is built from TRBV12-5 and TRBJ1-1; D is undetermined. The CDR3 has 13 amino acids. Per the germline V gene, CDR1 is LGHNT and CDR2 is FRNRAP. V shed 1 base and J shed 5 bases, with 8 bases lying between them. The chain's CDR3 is CASGLDRGTEAFF. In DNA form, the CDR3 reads TGTGCTAGTGGTTTGGATCGGGGAACTGAAGCTTTCTTT.

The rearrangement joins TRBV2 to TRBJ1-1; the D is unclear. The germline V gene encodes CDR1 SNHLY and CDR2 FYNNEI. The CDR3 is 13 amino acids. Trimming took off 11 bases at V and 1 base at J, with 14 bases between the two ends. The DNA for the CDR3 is TGTGCCCGTAGACCGCCCTCGAACACTGAAGCTTTCTTT. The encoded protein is CARRPPSNTEAFF.

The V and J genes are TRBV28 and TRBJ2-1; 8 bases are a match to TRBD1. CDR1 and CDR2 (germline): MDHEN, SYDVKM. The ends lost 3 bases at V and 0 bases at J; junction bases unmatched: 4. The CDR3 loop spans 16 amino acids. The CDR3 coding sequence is TGTGCCAGCAGTTTCTCGACAGGGGCCTCCTACAATGAGCAGTTCTTC. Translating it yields CASSFSTGASYNEQFF. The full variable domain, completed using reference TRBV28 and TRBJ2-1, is DVKVTQSSRYLVKRTGEKVFLECVQDMDHENMFWYRQDPGLGLRLIYFSYDVKMKEKGDIPEGYSVSREKKERFSLILESASTNQTSMYLCASSFSTGASYNEQFFGPGTRLTVL.

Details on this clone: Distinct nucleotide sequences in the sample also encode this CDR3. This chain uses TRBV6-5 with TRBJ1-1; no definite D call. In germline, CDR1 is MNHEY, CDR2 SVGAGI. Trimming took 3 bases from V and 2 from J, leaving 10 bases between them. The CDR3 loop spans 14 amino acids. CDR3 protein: CASSYARTNTEAFF. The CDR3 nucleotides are TGTGCCAGCAGTTATGCCAGAACAAACACTGAAGCTTTCTTT.

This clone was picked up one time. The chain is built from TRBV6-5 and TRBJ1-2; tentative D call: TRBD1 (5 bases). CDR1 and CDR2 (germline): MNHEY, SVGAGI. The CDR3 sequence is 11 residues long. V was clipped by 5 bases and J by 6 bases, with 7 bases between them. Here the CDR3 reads CASSGAHGYTF. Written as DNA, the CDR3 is TGTGCCAGCAGTGGGGCCCATGGCTACACCTTC.

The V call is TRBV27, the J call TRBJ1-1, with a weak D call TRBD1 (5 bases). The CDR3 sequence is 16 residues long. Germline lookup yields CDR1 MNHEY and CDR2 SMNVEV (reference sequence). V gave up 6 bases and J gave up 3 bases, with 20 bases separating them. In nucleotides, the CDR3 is TGTGCCAGCAGCCCCGTATCTCTCGGGGGGTACACTGAAGCTTTCTTT. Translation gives CASSPVSLGGYTEAFF.

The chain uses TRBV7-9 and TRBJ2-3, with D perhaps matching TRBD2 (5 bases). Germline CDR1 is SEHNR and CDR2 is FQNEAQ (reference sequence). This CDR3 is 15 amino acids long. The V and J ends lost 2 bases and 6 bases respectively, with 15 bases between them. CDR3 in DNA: TGTGCCAGCAGCTTATCCGGCGAATCGGGGGATACGCAGTATTTT. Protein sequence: CASSLSGESGDTQYF. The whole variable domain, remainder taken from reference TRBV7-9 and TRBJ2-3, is DTGVSQNPRHKITKRGQNVTFRCDPISEHNRLYWYRQTLGQGPEFLTYFQNEAQLEKSRLLSDRFSAERPKGSFSTLEIQRTEQGDSAMYLCASSLSGESGDTQYFGPGTRLTVL.

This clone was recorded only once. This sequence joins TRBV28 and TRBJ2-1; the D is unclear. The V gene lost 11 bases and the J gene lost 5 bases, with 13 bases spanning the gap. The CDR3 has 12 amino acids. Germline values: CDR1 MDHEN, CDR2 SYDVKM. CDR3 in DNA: TGTGCCGTCCCACATACAGACAATGAGCAGTTCTTC. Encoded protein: CAVPHTDNEQFF.

CDR3 in amino acids: CSVVSFSSGIEEQYF. CDR3 bases: TGCAGCGTTGTGTCTTTTTCTAGCGGGATAGAGGAGCAGTACTTC. V usage is TRBV29-1 and J usage is TRBJ2-7; 9 bases are a match to TRBD2. Germline lookup yields CDR1 SQVTM and CDR2 ANQGSEA. V lost 4 bases and J lost 7; bases outside the gene matches: 14. The CDR3 totals 15 residues.

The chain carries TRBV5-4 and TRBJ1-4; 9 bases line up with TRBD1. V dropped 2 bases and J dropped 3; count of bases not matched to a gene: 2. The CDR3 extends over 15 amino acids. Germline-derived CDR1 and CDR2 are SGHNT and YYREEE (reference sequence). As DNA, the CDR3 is TGTGCCAGCAGCTTCACAGGGGGCCCTAATGAAAAACTGTTTTTT. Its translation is CASSFTGGPNEKLFF.

CDR3 protein: CASSLGLRAGGHEQYF. The CDR3 bases are TGTGCCAGCAGCTTAGGTTTGAGGGCAGGGGGGCACGAGCAGTACTTC. The chain uses TRBV11-2 and TRBJ2-7, with TRBD1 as a possible D gene (7 bases). This CDR3 spans 16 amino acids. V lost 1 base and J lost 5, with 18 bases in between. Germline values: CDR1 SGHAT, CDR2 FQNNGV.

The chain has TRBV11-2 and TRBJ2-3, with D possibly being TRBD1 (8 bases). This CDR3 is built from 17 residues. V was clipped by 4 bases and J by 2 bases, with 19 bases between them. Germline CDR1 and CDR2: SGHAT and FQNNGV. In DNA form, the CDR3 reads TGTGCCAGCAGCTCCCCCAGGGGGCTAGCGGCCACAGATACGCAGTATTTT. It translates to CASSSPRGLAATDTQYF.

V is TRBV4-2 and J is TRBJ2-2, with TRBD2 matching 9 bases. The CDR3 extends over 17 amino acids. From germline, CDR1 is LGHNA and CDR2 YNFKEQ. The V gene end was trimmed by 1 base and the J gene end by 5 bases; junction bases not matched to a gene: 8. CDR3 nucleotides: TGTGCCAGCAGCCAAGTCCGGCGGGAGGGCCATACCGGGGAGCTGTTTTTT. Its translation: CASSQVRREGHTGELFF.

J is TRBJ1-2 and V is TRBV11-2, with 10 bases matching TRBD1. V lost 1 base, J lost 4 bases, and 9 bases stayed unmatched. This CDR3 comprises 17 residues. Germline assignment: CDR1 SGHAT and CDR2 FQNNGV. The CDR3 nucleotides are TGTGCCAGCAGCTTAGGCCCGACAGGGGGCCTCCTCTATGGCTACACCTTC. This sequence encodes CASSLGPTGGLLYGYTF.

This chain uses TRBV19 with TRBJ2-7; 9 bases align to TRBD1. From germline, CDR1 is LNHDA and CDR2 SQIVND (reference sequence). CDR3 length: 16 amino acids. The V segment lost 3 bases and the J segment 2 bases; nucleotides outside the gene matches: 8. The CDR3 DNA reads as TGTGCCAGTAGTATGAACAGGGGGCTGGCTACCTACGAGCAGTACTTC. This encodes CASSMNRGLATYEQYF.

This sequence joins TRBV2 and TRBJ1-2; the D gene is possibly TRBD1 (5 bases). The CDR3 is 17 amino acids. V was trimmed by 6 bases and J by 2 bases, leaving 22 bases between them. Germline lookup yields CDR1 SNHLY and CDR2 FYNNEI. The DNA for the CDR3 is TGTGCCAGCAGCGCCTATGGGACGCTCATAGGGAACTATGGCTACACCTTC. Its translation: CASSAYGTLIGNYGYTF.

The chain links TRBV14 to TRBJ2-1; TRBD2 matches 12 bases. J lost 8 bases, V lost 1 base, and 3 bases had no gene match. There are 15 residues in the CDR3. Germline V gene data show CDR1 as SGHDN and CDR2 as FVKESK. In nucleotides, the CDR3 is TGTGCCAGCAGCCAAGCCGCTAGCGGGAGGGATGAGCAGTTCTTC. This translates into CASSQAASGRDEQFF.

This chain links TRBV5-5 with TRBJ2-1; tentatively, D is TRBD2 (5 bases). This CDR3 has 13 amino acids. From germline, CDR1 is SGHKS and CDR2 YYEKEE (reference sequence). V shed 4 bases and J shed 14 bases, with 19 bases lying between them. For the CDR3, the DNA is TGTGCCAGCAGCCCTGGACGTTTAGGGAGCAAGTTCTTC. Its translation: CASSPGRLGSKFF.

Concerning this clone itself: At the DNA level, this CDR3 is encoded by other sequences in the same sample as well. The CDR3 protein is CASSITGLSYNEQFF. DNA of the CDR3: TGTGCCAGTAGTATAACGGGACTATCCTACAATGAGCAGTTCTTC. The chain couples TRBV19 to TRBJ2-1, with 7 bases aligning to TRBD2. The CDR3 extends over 15 amino acids. The trim removed 2 bases at V and 1 base at J, leaving 2 bases unmatched. Germline V gene data show CDR1 as LNHDA and CDR2 as SQIVND (reference sequence).

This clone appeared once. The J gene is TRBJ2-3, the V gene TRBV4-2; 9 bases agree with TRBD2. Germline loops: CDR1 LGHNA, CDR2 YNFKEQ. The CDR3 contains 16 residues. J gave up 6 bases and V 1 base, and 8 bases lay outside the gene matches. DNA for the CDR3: TGTGCCAGCAGCCAAGTTCAGCGGGAGGTTAGCGATACGCAGTATTTT. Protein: CASSQVQREVSDTQYF.

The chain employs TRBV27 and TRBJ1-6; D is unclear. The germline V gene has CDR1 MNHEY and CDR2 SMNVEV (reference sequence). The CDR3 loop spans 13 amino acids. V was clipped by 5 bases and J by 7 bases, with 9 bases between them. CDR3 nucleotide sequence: TGTGCCAGCAGTCGGACGTTGAATTCACCCCTCCACTTT. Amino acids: CASSRTLNSPLHF.

The CDR3 DNA follows: TGTGCCACCAGCAGTCTACTAGCGGGAGTCCATGAGCAGTTCTTC. This encodes CATSSLLAGVHEQFF. The chain is built from TRBV15 and TRBJ2-1; 11 bases are a match to TRBD2. J was trimmed by 8 bases and V by 3 bases; bases with no gene match: 6. CDR1 LNHNV and CDR2 YYDKDF come from the germline V gene (reference sequence). This CDR3 comprises 15 residues. The variable domain in full, with the rest retrieved from reference TRBV15 and TRBJ2-1, is DAMVIQNPRYQVTQFGKPVTLSCSQTLNHNVMYWYQQKSSQAPKLLFHYYDKDFNNEADTPDNFQSRRPNTSFCFLDIRSPGLGDTAMYLCATSSLLAGVHEQFFGPGTRLTVL.

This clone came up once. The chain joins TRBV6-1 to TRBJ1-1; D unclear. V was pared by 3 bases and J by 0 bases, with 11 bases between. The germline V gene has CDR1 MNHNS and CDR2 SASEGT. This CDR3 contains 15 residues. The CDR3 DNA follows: TGTGCCAGCAGTGAGTGGACGTCTATGAACACTGAAGCTTTCTTT. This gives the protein CASSEWTSMNTEAFF.

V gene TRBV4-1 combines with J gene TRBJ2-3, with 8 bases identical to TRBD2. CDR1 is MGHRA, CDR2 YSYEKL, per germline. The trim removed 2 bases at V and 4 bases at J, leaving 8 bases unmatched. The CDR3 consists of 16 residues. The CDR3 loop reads CASSQYREGLSDTQYF. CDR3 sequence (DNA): TGCGCCAGCAGCCAATACCGGGAGGGCCTCTCAGATACGCAGTATTTT.